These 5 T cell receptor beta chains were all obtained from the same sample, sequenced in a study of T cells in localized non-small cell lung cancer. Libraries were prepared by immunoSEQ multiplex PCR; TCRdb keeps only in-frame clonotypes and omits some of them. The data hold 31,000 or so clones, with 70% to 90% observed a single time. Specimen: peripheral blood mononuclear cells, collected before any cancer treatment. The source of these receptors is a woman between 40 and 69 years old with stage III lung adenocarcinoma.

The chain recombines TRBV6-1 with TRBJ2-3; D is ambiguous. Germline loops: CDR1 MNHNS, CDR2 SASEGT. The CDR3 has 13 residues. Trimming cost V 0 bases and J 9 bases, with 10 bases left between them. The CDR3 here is CASSEAALRTQYF. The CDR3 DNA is TGTGCCAGCAGTGAAGCGGCTCTAAGGACGCAGTATTTT.

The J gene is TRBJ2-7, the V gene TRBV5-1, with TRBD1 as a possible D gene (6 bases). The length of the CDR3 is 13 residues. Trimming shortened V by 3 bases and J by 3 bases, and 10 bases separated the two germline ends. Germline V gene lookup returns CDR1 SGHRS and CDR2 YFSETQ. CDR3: CASSSSDSYEQYF. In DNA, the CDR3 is TGCGCCAGCAGCTCGTCGGACAGCTACGAGCAGTACTTC.

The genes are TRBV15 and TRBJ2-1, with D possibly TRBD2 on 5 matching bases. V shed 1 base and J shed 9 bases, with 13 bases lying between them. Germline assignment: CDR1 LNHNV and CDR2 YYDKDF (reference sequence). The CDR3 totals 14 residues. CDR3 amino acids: CATSRALEVGEQFF. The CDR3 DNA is TGTGCCACCAGCAGAGCTTTGGAGGTTGGTGAGCAGTTCTTC.

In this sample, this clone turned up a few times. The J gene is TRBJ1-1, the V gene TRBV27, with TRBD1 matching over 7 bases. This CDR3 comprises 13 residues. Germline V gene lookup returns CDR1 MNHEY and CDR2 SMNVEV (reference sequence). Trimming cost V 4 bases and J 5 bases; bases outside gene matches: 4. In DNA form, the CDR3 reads TGTGCCAGCAGTTCGACAGGGCGGACTGAAGCTTTCTTT. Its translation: CASSSTGRTEAFF.

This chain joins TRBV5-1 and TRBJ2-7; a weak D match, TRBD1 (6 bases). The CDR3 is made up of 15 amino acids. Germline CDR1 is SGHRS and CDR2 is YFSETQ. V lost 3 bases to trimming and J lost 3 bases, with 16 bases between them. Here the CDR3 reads CASSSPAGTNYEQYF. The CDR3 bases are TGCGCCAGCAGCTCGCCTGCCGGGACAAACTACGAGCAGTACTTC.